This T cell receptor (beta chain) was captured by sequencing in a study of T cell responses to AZD1222 COVID-19 vaccine (dated by TCRdb to 2020 to 2022). Describing the broader study: AZD1222 recipients given second doses at about 4 weeks or at about 12 weeks were pooled, since spike-specific TCR depth and breadth were not found to differ between the two schedules. Trial participants were enrolled by age into subgroups of 18-55, 56-69 and 70-plus years, and around 150, 28 and 57 TCR-sequenced participants, respectively, were included in these subgroups. TCR sequencing was performed for 230 to 250 trial participants, of whom some 200 were given two doses of AZD1222 and around 25 were given two doses of MenACWY control vaccine. Study-wide findings and limitations: Most participants were white British and females outnumbered males, and the authors suggested that clonal diversity may have been underestimated. No day 14 peak-response samples were available, so repertoires were characterized only after the peak T cell response. Conclusions about previously exposed vaccinees were limited because only six AZD1222 recipients were SARS-CoV-2 seropositive at baseline. Spike-specific TCR breadth and depth rose significantly after two AZD1222 doses compared with day 0 and with MenACWY recipients. In the small 56-69-year group, the increase in depth fell short of significance, most likely because of low power. Epitopes outside the regions mutated in the B.1.351 and B.1.1.7 variants were reportedly recognized by nearly half of the unique spike-specific TCRs. The vaccine-associated CD4 TCRs covered the entire spike protein, and the dominant responses fell in regions 160-218 and 743-854.

The time point label corresponds to: baseline before first vaccination. Vaccinee samples were obtained from the UK trials COV001 and COV002, which included a single-blind randomized controlled phase 2/3 trial of AZD1222 (ChAdOx1 nCoV-19) in healthy adults. For TCRbeta chain sequencing, PBMC samples were collected from trial participants at day 0 and at day 28 after the second dose. A distance of 12 bases separates the germline ends of V and J, which lose 5 bases and 1 base respectively. The CDR3 starts with the cysteine, ends with the phenylalanine, and has 15 residues. The DNA shown is the 45-base CDR3, in frame from base 1. The germline V gene (reference sequence) sets CDR1 to MNHEY and CDR2 to SMNVEV. The CDR3 regions of human TCRbeta chains were subjected to immunosequencing. Per the original workflow: Repertoire TCRs were matched against a reference library of SARS-CoV-2-specific TCRs generated with the MIRA antigen-specificity platform. Breadth meant the fraction of unique TCRs that were SARS-CoV-2-associated, whereas depth meant the fraction of total T cells that were SARS-CoV-2-associated. Using the MIRA data, every spike-specific TCR was mapped to the spike region that the TCR reacted to and assigned to either a CD4 or a CD8 class. Log10-transformed breadth and depth values were compared by one-way ANOVA with Sidak's multiple comparisons tests. Drawn from immuneACCESS, this table holds only the in-frame rearrangements with V and J called that TCRdb kept. Clones are partly lost; checked studies trace under half to an unresolved V gene and leave the rest unexplained. V, J and clone size are taken as reported in that table, and D and trimming were inferred from the DNA itself. For this sample the table gives more than 130,000 clones, of which just over 90% were detected only once. The top ten hold about 3.5% of the sample.

The count of this clone is one. This clone's antigen is unknown. No per-base quality is available; no much larger clone lies one base away. This TCR derives from an adult in good health. Source: peripheral blood, taken on day 0 of AZD1222 vaccination. The rearranged chain carries TRBV27 and TRBJ1-3; the D gene cannot be resolved reliably. The CDR3 protein is CASSPRGGSGNTIYF. The DNA sequence is TGTGCCAGCAGTCCCCGAGGAGGGTCTGGAAACACCATATATTTT.